This paragraph reports one T cell receptor beta chain. In the study's own analysis: Estimates of nucleated cell counts were drawn from the amplification of reference gene primers. The repertoire was sequenced with immunoSEQ multiplex PCR; TCRdb's copy has only in-frame clones and lacks some. The V and J calls and the clone size are those of that table, but D and trimming were determined from the DNA. The sample includes some 240,000 clones, around 80% of them seen just once. This record comes from a study of blood T cell repertoires in COVID-19. In the study overall: The United States, Italy and Spain provided the acute and convalescent COVID-19 samples. PBMCs, B-cell-depleted T cells, or T cells were the source of the cDNA or gDNA that made up the material.

CDR3 size: 14 residues. V was clipped by 5 bases and J by 4 bases; unmatched bases: 4. Germline CDR1 reads MNHEY; CDR2 reads SVGAGI. Specimen: peripheral blood. This TCR was sampled from a woman in her sixties or seventies with acute or convalescent COVID-19. This chain connects TRBV6-5 to TRBJ1-3, with TRBD1 matching over 8 bases. This CDR3 is CASSRTGYGNTIYF. The DNA for the CDR3 is TGTGCCAGCAGTAGGACAGGGTACGGAAACACCATATATTTT.